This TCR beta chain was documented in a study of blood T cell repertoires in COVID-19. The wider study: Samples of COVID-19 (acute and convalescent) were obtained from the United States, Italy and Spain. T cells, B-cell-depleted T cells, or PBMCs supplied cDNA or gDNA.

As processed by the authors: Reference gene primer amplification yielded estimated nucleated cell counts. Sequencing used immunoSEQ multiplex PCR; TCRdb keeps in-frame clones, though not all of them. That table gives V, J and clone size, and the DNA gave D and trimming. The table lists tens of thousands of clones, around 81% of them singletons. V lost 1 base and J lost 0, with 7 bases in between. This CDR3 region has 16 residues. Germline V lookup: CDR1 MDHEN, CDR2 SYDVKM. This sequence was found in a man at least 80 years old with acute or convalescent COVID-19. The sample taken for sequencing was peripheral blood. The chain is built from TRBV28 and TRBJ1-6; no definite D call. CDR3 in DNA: TGTGCCAGCAGTTTATATATCAGCTCCTATAATTCACCCCTCCACTTT. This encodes CASSLYISSYNSPLHF.